Listed here is a single TCR beta chain. The antigen remains unidentified. The CDR3 is made up of 14 amino acids. Germline CDR1 reads SGHRS; CDR2 reads YFSETQ. PCR was performed using 60 Vbeta and 13 Jbeta primers. Some clones are missing from TCRdb's copy, which holds only in-frame ones; the method was immunoSEQ multiplex PCR. The sample lists around 200,000 clones; roughly 84% were seen once. The sample is drawn from a study of cytomegalovirus exposure and HLA in healthy donors. Study-level findings and limits: Sequencing probably produced one cluster of sequence variants that were highly shared.

The sample taken for sequencing was PBMCs. This TCR was sampled from a man aged 45-65 years in good health and CMV-seronegative. This chain joins TRBV5-1 and TRBJ2-5, with D possibly TRBD2 on 6 matching bases. The DNA end favors TRBJ2-7, so the J call may be wrong. DNA for the CDR3: TGCGCCAGCAGCTTAGGAGGGAGCTCCTACGAGCAGTACTTC. Protein sequence: CASSLGGSSYEQYF.